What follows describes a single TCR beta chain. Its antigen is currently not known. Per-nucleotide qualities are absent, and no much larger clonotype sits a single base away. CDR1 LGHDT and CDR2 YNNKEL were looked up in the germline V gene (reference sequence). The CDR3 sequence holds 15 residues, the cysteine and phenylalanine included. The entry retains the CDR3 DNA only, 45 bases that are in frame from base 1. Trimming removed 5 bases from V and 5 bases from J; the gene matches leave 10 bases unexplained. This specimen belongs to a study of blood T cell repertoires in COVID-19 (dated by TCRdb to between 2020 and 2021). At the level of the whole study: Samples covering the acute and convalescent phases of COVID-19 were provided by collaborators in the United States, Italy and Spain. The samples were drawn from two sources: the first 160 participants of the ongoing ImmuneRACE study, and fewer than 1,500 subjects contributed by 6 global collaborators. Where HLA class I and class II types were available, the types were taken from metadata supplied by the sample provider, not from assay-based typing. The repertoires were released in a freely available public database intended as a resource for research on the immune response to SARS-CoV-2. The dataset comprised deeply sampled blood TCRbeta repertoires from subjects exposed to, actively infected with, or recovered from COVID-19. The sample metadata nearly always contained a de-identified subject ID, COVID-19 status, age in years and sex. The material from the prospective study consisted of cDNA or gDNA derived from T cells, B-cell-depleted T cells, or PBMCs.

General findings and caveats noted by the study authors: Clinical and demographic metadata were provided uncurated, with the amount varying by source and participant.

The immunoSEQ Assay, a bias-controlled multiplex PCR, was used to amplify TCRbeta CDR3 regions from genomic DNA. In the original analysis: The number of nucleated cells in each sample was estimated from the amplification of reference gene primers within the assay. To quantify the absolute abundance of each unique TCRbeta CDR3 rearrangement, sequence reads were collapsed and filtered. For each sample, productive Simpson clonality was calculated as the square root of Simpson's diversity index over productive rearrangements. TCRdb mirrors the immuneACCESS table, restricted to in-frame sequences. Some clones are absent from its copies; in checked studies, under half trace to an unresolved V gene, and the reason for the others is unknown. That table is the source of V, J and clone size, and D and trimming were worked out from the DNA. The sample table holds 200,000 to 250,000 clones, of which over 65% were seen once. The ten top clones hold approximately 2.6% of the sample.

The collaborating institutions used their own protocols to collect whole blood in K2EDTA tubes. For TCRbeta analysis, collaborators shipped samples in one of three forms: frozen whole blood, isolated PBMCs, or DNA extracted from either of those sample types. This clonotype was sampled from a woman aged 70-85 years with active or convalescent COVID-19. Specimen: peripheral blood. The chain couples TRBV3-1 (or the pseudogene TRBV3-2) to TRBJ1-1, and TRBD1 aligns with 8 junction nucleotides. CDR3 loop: CASSYPGQGSTEAFF. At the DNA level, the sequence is TGTGCCAGCAGCTACCCCGGACAGGGATCGACTGAAGCTTTCTTT.